This TCR beta chain derives from a study of T cell responses to AZD1222 COVID-19 vaccine. The CDR3 is 16 amino acids. Germline values: CDR1 SGHRS, CDR2 YFSETQ. V trimming: 4 bases; J trimming: 4 bases; junction bases outside the gene matches: 14. TCRdb keeps only in-frame clones here, not all; method: immunoSEQ multiplex PCR. Of 150,000 to 180,000 clones listed, about 89% are singletons. This rearrangement joins TRBV5-1 to TRBJ2-7, with 7 bases lining up with TRBD2. The material was peripheral blood, obtained 28 days after the second AZD1222 dose. This TCR was sampled from an adult who received the AZD1222 COVID-19 vaccine. This CDR3 is CASSPNPSGRIYEQYF. CDR3 in DNA: TGCGCCAGCAGCCCTAACCCTAGCGGAAGGATATACGAGCAGTACTTC.